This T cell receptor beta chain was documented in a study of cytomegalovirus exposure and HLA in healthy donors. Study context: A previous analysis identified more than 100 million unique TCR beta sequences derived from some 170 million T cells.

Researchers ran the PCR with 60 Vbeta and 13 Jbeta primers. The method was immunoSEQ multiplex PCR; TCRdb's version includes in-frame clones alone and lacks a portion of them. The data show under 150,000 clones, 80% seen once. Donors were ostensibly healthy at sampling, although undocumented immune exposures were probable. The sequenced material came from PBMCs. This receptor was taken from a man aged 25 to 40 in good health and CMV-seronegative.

The CDR3: CAWGDNIDEQFF. The CDR3 coding sequence is TGTGCCTGGGGGGACAATATTGATGAGCAGTTCTTC. The chain carries TRBV30 and TRBJ2-1; tentative D call: TRBD1 (6 bases). The CDR3 loop spans 12 amino acids. Trimming left V 5 bases short and J 8 bases short, with 13 bases between. Germline V CDR1 and CDR2: GTSNPN, SVGIG (reference sequence).